This T cell receptor (beta chain) is drawn from a study of cytomegalovirus exposure and HLA in healthy donors. This CDR3 contains 15 residues. V was cut by 4 bases and J by 0 bases, with 13 bases left in between. Germline-derived CDR1 and CDR2 are SGHVS and FQNEAQ. In the PCR, 60 Vbeta and 13 Jbeta primers were used. Only in-frame clones appear in the TCRdb table, and some are missing; sequencing was by immunoSEQ multiplex PCR. Of around 99,000 clones listed, 65% to 80% were seen once; the top ten hold approximately 4.2%. Only one count was recorded for this clone. The V and J genes are TRBV7-8 and TRBJ2-7; no definite D call. The source material was PBMCs. The clonotype comes from a male donor in good health and CMV-seronegative. CDR3 region: CASSSARGSSYEQYF. CDR3 nucleotides: TGTGCCAGCAGCTCAGCTCGCGGATCCTCCTACGAGCAGTACTTC.